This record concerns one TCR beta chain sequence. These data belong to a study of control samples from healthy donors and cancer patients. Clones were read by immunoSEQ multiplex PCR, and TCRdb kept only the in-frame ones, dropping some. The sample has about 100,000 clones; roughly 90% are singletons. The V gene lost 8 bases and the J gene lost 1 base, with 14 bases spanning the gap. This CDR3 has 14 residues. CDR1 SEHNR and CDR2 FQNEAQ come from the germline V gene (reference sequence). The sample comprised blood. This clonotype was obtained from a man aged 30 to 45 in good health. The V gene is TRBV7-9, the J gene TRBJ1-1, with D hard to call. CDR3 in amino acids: CASLRGRENTEAFF. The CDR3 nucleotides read TGTGCCAGCCTGAGAGGGCGGGAGAACACTGAAGCTTTCTTT. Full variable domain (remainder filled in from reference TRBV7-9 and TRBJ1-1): DTGVSQNPRHKITKRGQNVTFRCDPISEHNRLYWYRQTLGQGPEFLTYFQNEAQLEKSRLLSDRFSAERPKGSFSTLEIQRTEQGDSAMYLCASLRGRENTEAFFGQGTRLTVV.